This T cell receptor beta chain came from a study of control samples from healthy donors and cancer patients. Profiling relied on immunoSEQ multiplex PCR, and the TCRdb table lists in-frame clones only, not all of them. Of 70,000 to 100,000 clones in the sample, roughly 89% were seen once. Sequencing was carried out using blood. This clonotype originated in a man over 45 in good health.

The CDR3 region is CASSLAGQPQHF. CDR3 in DNA: TGTGCCAGCAGCTTGGCCGGGCAGCCCCAGCATTTT. The chain couples TRBV5-4 to TRBJ1-5; no definite D call. V was shortened by 0 bases and J by 7 bases, with 5 bases between the two germline ends. Germline V gene data show CDR1 as SGHNT and CDR2 as YYREEE (reference sequence). The CDR3 contains 12 residues.